The present T cell receptor beta chain was sequenced within a study of blood T cell repertoires in COVID-19 (dated by TCRdb to 2019 to 2021). About the study as a whole: The collaborator samples originated in the United States, Italy and Spain and spanned the acute and convalescent phases of COVID-19. The repertoires were made available in a free public database intended to serve as a resource for research on the immune response to SARS-CoV-2. The sample metadata nearly always contained a de-identified subject ID, COVID-19 status, age in years and sex. The prospective study material was composed of cDNA or gDNA derived from T cells, B-cell-depleted T cells, or PBMCs. Samples were obtained from the ongoing ImmuneRACE study (first 160 participants) and from over 1,000 subjects provided by 6 global collaborators. Where available, HLA class I and class II types were obtained from metadata supplied by the sample provider rather than from assay-based typing. Subjects who had been exposed to COVID-19, were actively infected with it, or had recovered from it provided the deeply sampled blood TCRbeta repertoires that made up the dataset. Here is what the overall study found, with its caveats: How much clinical and demographic metadata was included differed by source and by participant, and the metadata was provided uncurated.

Collaborating institutions collected whole blood in K2EDTA tubes following their own protocols. For TCRbeta analysis, collaborators shipped samples as frozen whole blood, isolated PBMCs, or DNA extracted from either of those sample types. TCRbeta CDR3 regions were amplified from genomic DNA by means of the immunoSEQ Assay, a bias-controlled multiplex PCR. On the authors' methods: Within the assay, amplification of reference gene primers was used to estimate how many nucleated cells each sample contained. Sequence reads were collapsed and filtered to measure the absolute abundance of every unique TCRbeta CDR3 rearrangement. For each sample, productive Simpson clonality was calculated by taking the square root of Simpson's diversity index across productive rearrangements. TCRdb took over this immuneACCESS table, retaining in-frame rearrangements with V and J assigned. Such tables are incomplete; in checked studies, under half of the missing clones stem from an unresolved V gene, and the remainder is unexplained. V and J calls and clone size are as listed in that table; D and trimming were resolved from the DNA. The sample table lists roughly 25,000 clones, under 95% of them with a count of one. The leading ten clones occupy 4% of the sample.

A word on this clone: Its antigen remains undetermined. Within one base of it there is no much larger clone, and no base qualities were kept.

The germline ends are 12 bases apart after V is trimmed by 4 bases and J by 0 bases. CDR1 KGHDR and CDR2 SFDVKD were looked up in the germline V gene. From cysteine to phenylalanine, the CDR3 is 16 amino acids long. Only the CDR3 region is kept as DNA, spanning 48 bases read in frame from base 1. The chain is encoded by TRBV24-1 joined to TRBJ2-1; the D gene identity is not certain. The TCR comes from a woman between 50 and 59 years old with active COVID-19. The sequencing sample was made of peripheral blood. DNA sequence: TGTGCCACCAGTGACTCAACTTACTTCTCCTACAATGAGCAGTTCTTC. Translation gives CATSDSTYFSYNEQFF.